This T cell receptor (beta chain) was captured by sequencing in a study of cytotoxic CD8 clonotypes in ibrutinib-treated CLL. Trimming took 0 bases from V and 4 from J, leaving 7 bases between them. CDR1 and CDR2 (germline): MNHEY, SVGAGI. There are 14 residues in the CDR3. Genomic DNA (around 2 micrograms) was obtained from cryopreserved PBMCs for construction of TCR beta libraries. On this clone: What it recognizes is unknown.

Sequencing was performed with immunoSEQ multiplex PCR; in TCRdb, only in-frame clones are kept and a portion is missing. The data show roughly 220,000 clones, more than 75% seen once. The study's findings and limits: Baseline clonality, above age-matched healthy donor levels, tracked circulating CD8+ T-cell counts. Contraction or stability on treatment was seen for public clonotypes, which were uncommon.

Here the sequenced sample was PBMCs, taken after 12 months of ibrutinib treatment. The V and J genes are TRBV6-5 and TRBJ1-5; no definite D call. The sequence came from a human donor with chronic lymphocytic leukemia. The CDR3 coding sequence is TGTGCCAGCAGTTACTCACGGGGAAATCAGCCCCAGCATTTT. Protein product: CASSYSRGNQPQHF.